This T cell receptor (beta chain) was profiled in a study of T cells in localized non-small cell lung cancer. Study conclusions and caveats: Longer overall survival associated with higher blood T cell density; shorter survival with higher adjacent-lung clonality. Clonality of T cells reached its maximum in uninvolved adjacent lung, surpassing tumor.

Looked up from germline, CDR1 is SGHRS and CDR2 is YFSETQ. V shed 4 bases and J shed 4 bases, with 21 bases lying between them. CDR3 length equals 16 residues. TCRdb's table, derived via immunoSEQ multiplex PCR, lists solely in-frame clones and lacks some. The sample consists of about 2,100 clones, approximately 20% of them appearing once. This clone was detected only a few times. Its antigen is not identified. This specimen consisted of lung tumor tissue, obtained before any cancer treatment. This clonotype was obtained from a man aged 40-75 years with stage I squamous cell lung carcinoma. This rearrangement joins TRBV5-1 to TRBJ2-7; D could derive from TRBD1 or TRBD2 (5 bases each). The CDR3 DNA reads as TGCGCCAGCAGCGGGACGACCCGGGACGAGGAGTACGAGCAGTACTTC. This codes for CASSGTTRDEEYEQYF.